These T cell receptor beta chains were read from a single sample in a study of identical twins. From the 5' RACE reads, TCRdb called clonotypes with MiXCR, one entry per CDR3 protein. The data hold around 340,000 distinct CDR3 sequences, with roughly an eighth observed a single time. This sample was shared with a second study, whose subject was yellow fever vaccine responses in identical twins.

Sample: CD8+ T cells sorted from blood. The origin of the receptors is a woman under 30 in good health. Both conserved end residues are part of each CDR3.

v_gene,j_gene,CDR3aa
TRBV11-2,TRBJ1-5,CASSLDGAGNQPQHF
TRBV10-3,TRBJ2-1,CAISPTSGTWNEQFF
TRBV25-1,TRBJ1-2,CASSDPGDYYGYTF
TRBV20-1,TRBJ2-1,CSARVPSGYNEQFF
TRBV9,TRBJ2-5,CASSVSGGRETQYF
TRBV4-1,TRBJ2-7,CASSQALAGQGYEQYF
TRBV6-6,TRBJ2-1,CASSYSSTEQFF
TRBV27,TRBJ2-6,CASSLSLTGANVLTF
TRBV2,TRBJ2-3,CASSVFSGSTDTQYF
TRBV7-9,TRBJ2-1,CASSFKDSRNEQFF
TRBV7-6,TRBJ2-3,CASSASGGHTDTQYF
TRBV4-1,TRBJ2-1,CASSQAGGRYNEQFF
TRBV11-2,TRBJ1-5,CASSLGASPRYSNQPQHF
TRBV11-2,TRBJ1-1,CASSPTGGTYMNTEAFF
TRBV28,TRBJ2-1,CASSSASKDEQFF